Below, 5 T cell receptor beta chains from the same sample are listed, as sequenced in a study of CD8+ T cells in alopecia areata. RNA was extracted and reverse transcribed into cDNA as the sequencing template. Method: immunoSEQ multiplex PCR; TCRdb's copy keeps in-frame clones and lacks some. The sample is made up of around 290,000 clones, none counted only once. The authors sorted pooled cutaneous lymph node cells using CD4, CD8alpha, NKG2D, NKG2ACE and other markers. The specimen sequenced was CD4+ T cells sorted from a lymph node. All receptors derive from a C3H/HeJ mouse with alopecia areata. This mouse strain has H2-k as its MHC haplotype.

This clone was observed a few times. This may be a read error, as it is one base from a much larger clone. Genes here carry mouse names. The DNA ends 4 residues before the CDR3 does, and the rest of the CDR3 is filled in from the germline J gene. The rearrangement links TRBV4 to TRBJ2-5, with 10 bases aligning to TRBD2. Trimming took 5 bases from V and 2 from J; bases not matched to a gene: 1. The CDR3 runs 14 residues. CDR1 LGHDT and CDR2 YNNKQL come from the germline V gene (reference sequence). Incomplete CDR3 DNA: TGTGCCAGCAGCCGGGACTGGGGCCAAGAC. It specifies CASSRDWGQD. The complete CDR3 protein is CASSRDWGQDTQYF.

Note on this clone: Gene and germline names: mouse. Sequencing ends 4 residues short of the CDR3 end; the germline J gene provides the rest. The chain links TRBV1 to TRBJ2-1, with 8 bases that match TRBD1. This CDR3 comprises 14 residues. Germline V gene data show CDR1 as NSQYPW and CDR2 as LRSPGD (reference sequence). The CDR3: CTCSPQGAGAEQFF. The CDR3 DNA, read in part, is TGCACCTGCAGTCCCCAGGGGGCGGGAGCT.

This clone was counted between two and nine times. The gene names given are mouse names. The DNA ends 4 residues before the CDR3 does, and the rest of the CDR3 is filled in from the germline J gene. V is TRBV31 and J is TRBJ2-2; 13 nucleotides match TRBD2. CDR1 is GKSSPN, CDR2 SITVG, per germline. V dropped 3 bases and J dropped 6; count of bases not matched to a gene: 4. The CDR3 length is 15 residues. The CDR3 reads CAWSPGTGGAGQLYF. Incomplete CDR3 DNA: TGTGCCTGGAGCCCCGGGACTGGGGGGGCCGGG.

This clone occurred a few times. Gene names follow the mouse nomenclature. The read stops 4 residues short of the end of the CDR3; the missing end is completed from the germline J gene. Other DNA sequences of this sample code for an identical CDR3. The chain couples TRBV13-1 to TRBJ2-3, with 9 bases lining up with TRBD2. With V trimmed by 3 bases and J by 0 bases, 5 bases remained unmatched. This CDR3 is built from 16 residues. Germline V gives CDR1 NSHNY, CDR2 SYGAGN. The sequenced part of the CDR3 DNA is TGTGCCAGCAGTGCCAGACTGGGGGCTAGTGCAGAA. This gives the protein CASSARLGASAE. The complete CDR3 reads CASSARLGASAETLYF.

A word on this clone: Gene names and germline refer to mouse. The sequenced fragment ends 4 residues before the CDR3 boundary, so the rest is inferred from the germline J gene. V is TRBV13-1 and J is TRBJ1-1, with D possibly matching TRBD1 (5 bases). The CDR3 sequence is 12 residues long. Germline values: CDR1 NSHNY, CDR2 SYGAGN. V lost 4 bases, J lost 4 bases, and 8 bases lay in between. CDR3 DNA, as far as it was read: TGTGCCAGCAGTTCAGGGATCACA. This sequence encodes CASSSGIT. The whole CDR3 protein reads CASSSGITEVFF.